This entry concerns a single T cell receptor (beta chain). This specimen comes from a study of blood T cells in healthy people across ages. Using a J-beta primer mix together with a sample-barcoded 5' primer, a second PCR was run for about 6 to 11 cycles. Carrying 12 random nucleotides, a template-switch adaptor labeled each individual cDNA molecule. TCRdb processed the 5' RACE reads anew with MiXCR; each CDR3 protein has one entry. The sample includes more than 1,400,000 distinct CDR3 sequences, about 40% of them seen just once. The sequence was collected from a woman aged 18-29 years in good health. Sequencing was done on a sample of blood.

The CDR3: CASSSLNSGANNEQYF. As DNA, the CDR3 is TGTGCCAGCAGCTCTTTAAACAGTGGAGCCAACAATGAGCAGTACTTC. This chain links TRBV7-9 with TRBJ2-5; D uncertain. This CDR3 has 16 amino acids. V was shortened by 4 bases and J by 11 bases, with 26 bases between the two germline ends. Per the germline V gene, CDR1 is SEHNR and CDR2 is FQNEAQ (reference sequence).